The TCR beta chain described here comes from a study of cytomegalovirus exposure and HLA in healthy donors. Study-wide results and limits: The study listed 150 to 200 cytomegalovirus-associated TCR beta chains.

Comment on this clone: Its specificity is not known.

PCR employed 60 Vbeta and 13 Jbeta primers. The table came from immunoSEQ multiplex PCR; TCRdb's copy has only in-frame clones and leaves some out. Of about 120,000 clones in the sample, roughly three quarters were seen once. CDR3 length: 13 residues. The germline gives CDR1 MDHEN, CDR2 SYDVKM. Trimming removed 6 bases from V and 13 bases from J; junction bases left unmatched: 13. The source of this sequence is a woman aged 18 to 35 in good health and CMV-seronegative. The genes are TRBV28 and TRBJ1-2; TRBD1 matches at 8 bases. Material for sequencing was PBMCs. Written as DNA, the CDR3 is TGTGCCAGCAGGGGGACAGGTGGAGTTTTGTTCACCTTC. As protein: CASRGTGGVLFTF.